Following are 31 T cell receptor beta chains from one sample sequenced in a study of blood T cells in healthy people across ages. Combining a sample-barcoded 5' primer with a J-beta primer mix, a second PCR ran for 7 to 11 cycles. TCRdb processed the 5' RACE reads anew with MiXCR; each CDR3 protein has one entry. The sample holds about 1.4 million distinct CDR3 sequences, approximately 59% seen once. Sequences were obtained from blood. The receptors here all came from a man younger than 30 in good health.

The chain carries TRBV24-1 and TRBJ2-4; D may correspond to TRBD1 or TRBD2 (5 bases each). Matching the DNA end better, TRBJ2-5 makes the J call doubtful. Germline lookup yields CDR1 KGHDR and CDR2 SFDVKD. The CDR3 is 15 residues long. The DNA for the CDR3 is TGTGCCACCAGTGACCCCAGAGGGACGGGAGAGACCCAGTACTTC. Its translation is CATSDPRGTGETQYF.

This chain joins TRBV15 and TRBJ2-4; perhaps TRBD2 as D (5 bases). V was shortened by 0 bases and J by 5 bases, with 11 bases between the two germline ends. The CDR3 contains 15 residues. Germline loops: CDR1 LNHNV, CDR2 YYDKDF (reference sequence). The CDR3 spells CATSRDRGLQNIQYF. CDR3 nucleotides: TGTGCCACCAGCAGAGATAGAGGGCTCCAAAACATTCAGTACTTC.

The chain has TRBV20-1 and TRBJ2-1; D gene ambiguous. This CDR3 is 15 amino acids long. Between the trimmed V and J ends, which lost 3 bases and 2 bases, there was a span of 14 bases. The V gene's germline CDR1 is DFQATT and CDR2 SNEGSKA (reference sequence). CDR3 in amino acids: CSASGATLAYNEQFF. The DNA for the CDR3 is TGCAGTGCTAGCGGCGCTACGCTTGCCTACAATGAGCAGTTCTTC.

CDR3 sequence (DNA): TGCGCCAGCAGCCAAGTGTGGGGGGCTAACAATCAGCCCCAGCATTTT. It translates to CASSQVWGANNQPQHF. The V gene is TRBV4-3, the J gene TRBJ1-5, with D perhaps matching TRBD1 (6 bases). From germline, CDR1 is LGHNA and CDR2 YSLEER. The CDR3 runs 16 residues. The V end lost 1 base, the J end lost 3 bases, and 13 bases lay between the germline ends.

The chain employs TRBV15 and TRBJ2-3; 8 bases match TRBD2. CDR1 and CDR2 from the germline V gene are LNHNV and YYDKDF (reference sequence). J gave up 4 bases and V 6 bases, and 3 bases lay outside the gene matches. The CDR3 loop spans 13 amino acids. The CDR3 region has the DNA TGTGCCACCAGAAGCGGGAGCGCAGATACGCAGTATTTT. It codes for CATRSGSADTQYF.

This chain links TRBV20-1 with TRBJ2-5, with 9 bases aligning to TRBD2. Per germline, CDR1 DFQATT and CDR2 SNEGSKA (reference sequence). V gave up 6 bases and J gave up 4 bases; unmatched junction bases: 6. CDR3 length: 13 amino acids. CDR3 nucleotide sequence: TGCAGTGCGCAGCGGGGGGCGGGAGAGACCCAGTACTTC. This gives the protein CSAQRGAGETQYF.

Here the CDR3 DNA reads TGCGCCAGCAGCCAGGGACTGGCGGAGCTCCAAGAGACCCAGTACTTC. As protein: CASSQGLAELQETQYF. V is TRBV4-3 and J is TRBJ2-5, with a weak D call TRBD2 (6 bases). The CDR3 length is 16 residues. V gave up 3 bases and J gave up 1 base, with 15 bases separating them. The germline gives CDR1 LGHNA, CDR2 YSLEER.

This clonotype was seen only a few times. In DNA form, the CDR3 reads TGTGCCAGCAGCCACGGAAGGGGCGGGGGCTCCTACGAGCAGTACTTC. Translating gives CASSHGRGGGSYEQYF. The J gene is TRBJ2-7, the V gene TRBV4-2; 7 bases fit TRBD2. Germline V gene sequence: CDR1 LGHNA, CDR2 YNFKEQ. Trimming took 3 bases from V and 0 from J; bases not matched to a gene: 8. CDR3 length: 16 residues.

This clonotype was counted once. V usage is TRBV4-3 and J usage is TRBJ1-2, with D maybe TRBD1 (6 bases). The V gene's germline CDR1 is LGHNA and CDR2 YSLEER. CDR3 length equals 15 residues. V lost 0 bases, J lost 5 bases, and 13 bases lay in between. The CDR3 here is CASSQEEGGLYGYTF. DNA for the CDR3: TGCGCCAGCAGCCAAGAGGAGGGGGGGCTTTATGGCTACACCTTC.

The chain employs TRBV29-1 and TRBJ2-5; 15 positions agree with TRBD2. The CDR3 length is 16 residues. After removal of 0 bases from V and 5 bases from J, the junction contained 4 bases not matched to a gene. The germline gives CDR1 SQVTM, CDR2 ANQGSEA. In nucleotides, the CDR3 is TGCAGCGTTGAAGAAAAAGGACTAGCGGGGGGGGAGACCCAGTACTTC. The encoded protein is CSVEEKGLAGGETQYF.

The V and J genes are TRBV20-1 and TRBJ2-1; D is perhaps TRBD2 (6 bases). The J call may be incorrect, as the DNA end agrees better with TRBJ2-7. Germline values: CDR1 DFQATT, CDR2 SNEGSKA (reference sequence). The CDR3 runs 17 residues. The DNA of the CDR3 is TGCAGTGCTAGAGGAGTAGCGGAGGGGAGCTCCTACAATGAGCAGTACTTC. Its protein product is CSARGVAEGSSYNEQYF.

This clonotype was detected only a few times. V and J are TRBV7-9 and TRBJ2-5; weak D call: TRBD2 (5 bases). Trimming left V 6 bases short and J 5 bases short, with 10 bases between. The CDR3 length is 12 residues. The germline V gene encodes CDR1 SEHNR and CDR2 FQNEAQ (reference sequence). In DNA, the CDR3 is TGTGCCAGCAGATCGAGGGAGGAGACCCAGTACTTC. Translating gives CASRSREETQYF.

V is TRBV5-1 and J is TRBJ2-6, with 7 bases fitting TRBD1. CDR3 length: 15 amino acids. After removal of 5 bases from V and 3 bases from J, the junction contained 5 bases not matched to a gene. Germline CDR1 SGHRS, CDR2 YFSETQ. CDR3 sequence reads: CASRTGSFGANVLTF. CDR3 DNA: TGCGCCAGCAGGACAGGGAGCTTTGGGGCCAACGTCCTGACTTTC.

The V and J genes are TRBV4-1 and TRBJ2-1, with no clear D. V was cut by 1 base and J by 10 bases, with 11 bases left in between. This CDR3 has 13 amino acids. CDR1 is MGHRA and CDR2 is YSYEKL in the germline V gene. The CDR3 DNA reads TGCGCCAGCAGCCAAGGGTCACGCGGCGAGCAGTTCTTC. Protein product: CASSQGSRGEQFF.

The gene calls are TRBV6-1 and TRBJ2-3; the D gene is possibly TRBD1 (5 bases). The CDR3 is 17 amino acids. V shed 6 bases and J shed 0 bases, with 19 bases lying between them. Germline lookup yields CDR1 MNHNS and CDR2 SASEGT. The CDR3 reads CASSLFVDRLSTDTQYF. The CDR3 DNA follows: TGTGCCAGCAGCCTTTTTGTTGACAGACTTAGCACAGATACGCAGTATTTT.

V gene TRBV12-3 or TRBV12-4 combines with J gene TRBJ2-7; TRBD2 agrees at 10 bases. V lost 6 bases, J lost 3 bases, and 8 bases stayed unmatched. The CDR3 covers 15 residues. The CDR3 nucleotides are TGTGCCAGCAGCCTTCTAGCGGGGGCCCGCTACGAGCAGTACTTC. Translation gives CASSLLAGARYEQYF.

As DNA, the CDR3 is TGTGCCAGCAGCTTCGGACACACGGACATCAATGAGCAGTACTTC. It specifies CASSFGHTDINEQYF. The chain couples TRBV7-8 to TRBJ2-7; D perhaps matches TRBD1 (5 bases). CDR3 length: 15 amino acids. Trimming pared 3 bases from V and 7 bases from J, leaving 19 bases between. From germline, CDR1 is SGHVS and CDR2 FQNEAQ.

This sequence joins TRBV5-4 and TRBJ1-1; D is unresolved. The length of the CDR3 is 15 residues. The germline CDR1 and CDR2 sequences are SGHNT and YYREEE (reference sequence). Between the trimmed V and J ends, which lost 4 bases and 6 bases, there was a span of 19 bases. CDR3 sequence (DNA): TGTGCCAGCAGCCATACTGACACCCTGATGGCTGAAGCTTTCTTT. Translated: CASSHTDTLMAEAFF. The variable domain in full, completed from reference TRBV5-4 and TRBJ1-1, reads ETGVTQSPTHLIKTRGQQVTLRCSSQSGHNTVSWYQQALGQGPQFIFQYYREEENGRGNFPPRFSGLQFPNYSSELNVNALELDDSALYLCASSHTDTLMAEAFFGQGTRLTVV.

V and J are TRBV7-9 and TRBJ2-7; 8 bases agree with TRBD1. Unmatched junction bases numbered 6, after V lost 3 bases and J lost 5 bases. Germline V gene data show CDR1 as SEHNR and CDR2 as FQNEAQ (reference sequence). This CDR3 has 14 amino acids. DNA of the CDR3: TGTGCCAGCAGCTTTCGGGACAGGCCGGACGAGCAGTACTTC. Translated, it gives CASSFRDRPDEQYF.

The chain recombines TRBV20-1 with TRBJ1-6; 7 positions match TRBD1. Trimming at V came to 0 bases and at J to 9 bases, leaving 8 bases not matched to a gene. Germline V gives CDR1 DFQATT, CDR2 SNEGSKA (reference sequence). CDR3 length: 15 amino acids. The CDR3 DNA follows: TGCAGTGCTAGAGATGGGCAGGGGGAAGGTTCACCCCTCCACTTT. It is translated as CSARDGQGEGSPLHF.

The chain is built from TRBV7-2 and TRBJ1-6; no reliable D call. CDR1 SGHTA and CDR2 FQGNSA come from the germline V gene. Trimming cost V 10 bases and J 1 base, with 11 bases left between them. This CDR3 region has 14 residues. CDR3 sequence reads: CAIPDGSYNSPLHF. The CDR3 coding sequence is TGTGCCATCCCAGACGGTTCCTATAATTCACCCCTCCACTTT.

The chain carries TRBV28 and TRBJ2-1; possible D gene TRBD1, 5 bases. Trimming left V 6 bases short and J 10 bases short, with 19 bases between. The CDR3 extends over 14 amino acids. The germline gives CDR1 MDHEN, CDR2 SYDVKM. This CDR3 is CASSHGAGDREQFF. CDR3 DNA: TGTGCCAGCAGCCATGGGGCCGGCGACAGAGAGCAGTTCTTC.

This clonotype showed up just a few times. The chain combines TRBV7-2 with TRBJ2-3, with unresolved D. Germline loops: CDR1 SGHTA, CDR2 FQGNSA. V lost 1 base to trimming and J lost 1 base, with 15 bases between them. The CDR3 extends over 17 amino acids. In DNA form, the CDR3 reads TGTGCCAGCAGCTTAGAGGAGTCGATTATGGGCACAGATACGCAGTATTTT. Protein product: CASSLEESIMGTDTQYF.

V usage is TRBV6-1 and J usage is TRBJ1-2; the match to TRBD1 covers 9 bases. This CDR3 comprises 14 residues. Germline CDR1 is MNHNS and CDR2 is SASEGT. Unmatched junction bases numbered 6, after V lost 6 bases and J lost 4 bases. The CDR3 spells CASRVGQGTYGYTF. The CDR3 DNA is TGTGCCAGCAGGGTGGGACAGGGCACCTATGGCTACACCTTC.

The gene calls are TRBV7-2 and TRBJ2-3; 11 bases match TRBD2. The V segment lost 4 bases and the J segment 5 bases; nucleotides outside the gene matches: 8. CDR3 length: 16 amino acids. Germline V gene sequence: CDR1 SGHTA, CDR2 FQGNSA. CDR3 bases: TGTGCCAGCAGCTCCAGTTTAGCGGGGGGGCAAGATACGCAGTATTTT. Translation: CASSSSLAGGQDTQYF.

This chain joins TRBV5-1 and TRBJ1-2; 7 positions match TRBD1. Germline lookup yields CDR1 SGHRS and CDR2 YFSETQ. This CDR3 comprises 14 residues. J gave up 2 bases and V 8 bases, and 9 bases lay outside the gene matches. This CDR3 is CARNNRGLNYGYTF. Written as DNA, the CDR3 is TGCGCCAGAAATAACAGGGGATTGAACTATGGCTACACCTTC.

CDR3 sequence: CSARRTGGNYEQYF. In DNA, the CDR3 is TGCAGTGCTAGGAGGACAGGGGGAAACTACGAGCAGTACTTC. This sequence joins TRBV20-1 and TRBJ2-7; 10 bases agree with TRBD1. The V gene's germline CDR1 is DFQATT and CDR2 SNEGSKA (reference sequence). The junction had 5 bases not matched to a gene; V was cut back by 3 bases and J by 3 bases. This CDR3 comprises 14 residues.

This CDR3 reads CASSPRTSLQQFF. CDR3 DNA sequence: TGTGCCAGCAGTCCCCGGACTAGTTTACAACAGTTCTTC. The rearrangement uses TRBV9 and TRBJ2-1; 7 nucleotides align to TRBD2. Germline V gene sequence: CDR1 SGDLS, CDR2 YYNGEE. Trimming took 5 bases from V and 13 from J; bases not matched to a gene: 12. The CDR3 covers 13 residues.

The rearrangement joins TRBV27 to TRBJ2-7; TRBD2 agrees at 7 bases. Germline CDR1 reads MNHEY; CDR2 reads SMNVEV (reference sequence). CDR3 length: 15 amino acids. After removal of 6 bases from V and 2 bases from J, the junction contained 10 bases not matched to a gene. The CDR3 sequence: CASRPAGGRAYEQYF. CDR3 coding DNA: TGTGCCAGCAGACCGGCCGGGGGGAGAGCCTACGAGCAGTACTTC.

Only a few counts were recorded for this clonotype. V gene TRBV29-1 combines with J gene TRBJ1-2, with D perhaps TRBD1 (6 bases). CDR1 and CDR2 (germline): SQVTM, ANQGSEA. CDR3 length: 13 amino acids. V was cut by 7 bases and J by 3 bases, with 15 bases left in between. DNA for the CDR3: TGCAGCGGTCAGGACAGAGAAGACTATGGCTACACCTTC. Its protein is CSGQDREDYGYTF.

This clonotype was detected only once. The V and J genes are TRBV5-1 and TRBJ2-5; 8 nucleotides align to TRBD2. Germline V lookup: CDR1 SGHRS, CDR2 YFSETQ. This CDR3 contains 16 residues. V lost 4 bases, J lost 11 bases, and 19 bases stayed unmatched. DNA of the CDR3: TGCGCCAGCAGCCACCTACAGCGGGGACTAGGTTCTGAGCAGTACTTC. Its protein product is CASSHLQRGLGSEQYF.